Given below is one T cell receptor beta chain in context. Trimming stripped 3 bases from V and 3 bases from J, with 8 bases between. Germline lookup yields CDR1 KGHSH and CDR2 LQKENI. CDR3 length equals 13 residues. This sample is drawn from a study of OX40 agonist ivuxolimab in advanced cancers. Repertoires were generated with immunoSEQ multiplex PCR, while TCRdb's copy carries only in-frame clones and drops some. This sample has tens of thousands of clones; around nine tenths occur once, and the top ten carry 0.25% to 0.3%. The specimen comprised CD4+ or CD8+ T cells sorted from blood, sampled in a trial of the OX40 agonist ivuxolimab. V is TRBV18 and J is TRBJ1-1, with D unresolved. This receptor was obtained from an adult with an advanced solid tumor such as melanoma, head and neck, liver or kidney cancer. The CDR3 here is CASSPELDTEAFF. CDR3 nucleotide sequence: TGTGCCAGCTCACCGGAACTAGACACTGAAGCTTTCTTT. The variable domain in full, completed from reference TRBV18 and TRBJ1-1, reads NAGVMQNPRHLVRRRGQEARLRCSPMKGHSHVYWYRQLPEEGLKFMVYLQKENIIDESGMPKERFSAEFPKEGPSILRIQQVVRGDSAAYFCASSPELDTEAFFGQGTRLTVV.